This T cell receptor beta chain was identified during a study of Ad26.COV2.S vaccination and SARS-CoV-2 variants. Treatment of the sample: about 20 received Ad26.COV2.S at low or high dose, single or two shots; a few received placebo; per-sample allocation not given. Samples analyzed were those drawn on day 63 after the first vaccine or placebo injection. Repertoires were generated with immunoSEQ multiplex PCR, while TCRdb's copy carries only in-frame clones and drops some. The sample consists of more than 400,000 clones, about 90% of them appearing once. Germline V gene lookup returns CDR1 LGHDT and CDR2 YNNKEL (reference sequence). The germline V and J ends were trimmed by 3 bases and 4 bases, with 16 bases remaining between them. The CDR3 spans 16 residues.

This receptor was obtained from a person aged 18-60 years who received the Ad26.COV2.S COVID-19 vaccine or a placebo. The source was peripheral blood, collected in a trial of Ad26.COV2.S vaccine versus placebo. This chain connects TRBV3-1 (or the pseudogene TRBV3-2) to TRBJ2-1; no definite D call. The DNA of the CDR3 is TGTGCCAGCAGCCAGGAGTCGGTAAAAACATACAATGAGCAGTTCTTC. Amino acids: CASSQESVKTYNEQFF.